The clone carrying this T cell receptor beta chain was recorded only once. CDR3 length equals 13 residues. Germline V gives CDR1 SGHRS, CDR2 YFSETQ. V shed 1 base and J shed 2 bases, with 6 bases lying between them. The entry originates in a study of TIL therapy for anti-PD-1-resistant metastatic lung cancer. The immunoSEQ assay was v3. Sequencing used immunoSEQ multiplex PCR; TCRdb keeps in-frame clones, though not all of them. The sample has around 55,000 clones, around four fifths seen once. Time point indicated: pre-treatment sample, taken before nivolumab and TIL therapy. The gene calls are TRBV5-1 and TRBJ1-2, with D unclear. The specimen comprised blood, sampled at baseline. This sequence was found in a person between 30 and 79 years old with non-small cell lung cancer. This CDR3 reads CASSLTYNYGYTF. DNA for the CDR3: TGCGCCAGCAGCTTGACCTACAACTATGGCTACACCTTC.